Presented here are 21 T cell receptor beta chains from one specimen sequenced in a study of blood T cell repertoires in COVID-19. TCRdb's table, derived via immunoSEQ multiplex PCR, lists solely in-frame clones and lacks some. The table lists about 300,000 clones, roughly nine tenths of them singletons. Sequencing was carried out using peripheral blood. These receptors all stem from a woman in her 30s with COVID-19, enrolled during active disease.

The V and J genes are TRBV27 and TRBJ1-5, with 7 bases aligning to TRBD1. J gave up 1 base and V 4 bases, and 10 bases lay outside the gene matches. The CDR3 totals 17 residues. Germline V lookup: CDR1 MNHEY, CDR2 SMNVEV (reference sequence). The CDR3 loop is CASSSLRQGQSNQPQHF. The CDR3 nucleotides read TGTGCCAGCAGTTCCCTGCGACAGGGTCAAAGCAATCAGCCCCAGCATTTT.

The rearrangement links TRBV18 to TRBJ1-1; TRBD1 is a possible D gene (6 bases). Per the germline V gene, CDR1 is KGHSH and CDR2 is LQKENI. Trimming removed 4 bases from V and 6 bases from J, with 18 bases in between. The CDR3 totals 15 residues. CDR3 bases: TGTGCCAGCTCACTTATTGGGGGGGCTGACGCTGAAGCTTTCTTT. This gives the protein CASSLIGGADAEAFF.

The CDR3 DNA follows: TGTGCCACTGAGGCCCCCGGACTAGCGACTAGCACAGATACGCAGTATTTT. Translating gives CATEAPGLATSTDTQYF. This chain joins TRBV24-1 and TRBJ2-3; TRBD2 matches 9 bases. Germline V gives CDR1 KGHDR, CDR2 SFDVKD. This CDR3 spans 17 amino acids. Germline trimming cut 10 bases from V and 0 bases from J; bases unmatched to any gene: 13.

This chain links TRBV28 with TRBJ1-1, with D unclear. The CDR3 length is 12 residues. Germline lookup yields CDR1 MDHEN and CDR2 SYDVKM. V was trimmed by 4 bases and J by 10 bases, leaving 13 bases between them. CDR3 sequence (DNA): TGTGCCAGCAGTTCCCACCCTACGGGAGCTTTCTTT. This codes for CASSSHPTGAFF.

The gene calls are TRBV7-2 and TRBJ2-3; 9 bases agree with TRBD1. Germline V gene lookup returns CDR1 SGHTA and CDR2 FQGNSA. Losses at the gene ends were 5 bases for V and 1 base for J; bases not matched to a gene: 4. The CDR3 spans 15 residues. DNA for the CDR3: TGTGCCAGCAGCGAGGACAGGGGTGGCACAGATACGCAGTATTTT. As protein: CASSEDRGGTDTQYF.

The rearrangement uses TRBV3-1 (or the pseudogene TRBV3-2) and TRBJ2-2, with TRBD1 matching over 7 bases. Germline V lookup: CDR1 LGHDT, CDR2 YNNKEL (reference sequence). The CDR3 totals 15 residues. V lost 5 bases and J lost 2; bases outside the gene matches: 5. The CDR3 sequence: CASSRDSDNTGELFF. CDR3 bases: TGTGCCAGCAGCAGGGACAGCGATAACACCGGGGAGCTGTTTTTT.

The gene calls are TRBV6-5 and TRBJ1-1; a possible D gene is TRBD1 (5 bases). The CDR3 totals 15 residues. The germline V gene encodes CDR1 MNHEY and CDR2 SVGAGI. The V end lost 6 bases, the J end lost 3 bases, and 17 bases lay between the germline ends. CDR3 in DNA: TGTGCCAGCAGGACGGGACTCTGGGGCGACACTGAAGCTTTCTTT. Protein product: CASRTGLWGDTEAFF.

The genes are TRBV4-1 and TRBJ2-3; 9 bases are shared with TRBD2. This CDR3 comprises 18 residues. Germline CDR1 reads MGHRA; CDR2 reads YSYEKL. V lost 0 bases, J lost 5 bases, and 12 bases stayed unmatched. The CDR3 bases are TGCGCCAGCAGCCAAGATTTGGAGGCGGGGGGGCCGAAAGATACGCAGTATTTT. This gives the protein CASSQDLEAGGPKDTQYF.

The rearrangement uses TRBV10-2 and TRBJ1-3; 8 positions match TRBD1. The CDR3 loop spans 17 amino acids. Losses at the gene ends were 2 bases for V and 0 bases for J; bases not matched to a gene: 6. Germline V gene sequence: CDR1 WSHSY, CDR2 SAAADI. CDR3 sequence: CASSEPRQGPSGNTIYF. The CDR3 DNA sequence: TGCGCCAGCAGTGAGCCGCGACAGGGGCCCTCTGGAAACACCATATATTTT.

This clone was detected only once. The chain recombines TRBV15 with TRBJ2-5, with 9 bases identical to TRBD2. The trim removed 3 bases at V and 5 bases at J, leaving 13 bases unmatched. Per the germline V gene, CDR1 is LNHNV and CDR2 is YYDKDF (reference sequence). The CDR3 runs 17 residues. The CDR3 here is CATSRSERGVERETQYF. CDR3 DNA: TGTGCCACCAGCAGGTCGGAGCGGGGGGTCGAACGGGAGACCCAGTACTTC.

The chain recombines TRBV6-5 with TRBJ2-7, with a possible D match to TRBD2 (5 bases). V lost 7 bases and J 6 bases, leaving 13 bases between the germline ends. Germline lookup yields CDR1 MNHEY and CDR2 SVGAGI. CDR3 size: 12 residues. The CDR3 sequence: CASNAGLGEQYV. DNA of the CDR3: TGTGCCAGCAACGCGGGCCTGGGCGAGCAGTACGTC.

The rearrangement links TRBV11-2 to TRBJ2-2; D is perhaps TRBD1 (6 bases). The length of the CDR3 is 16 residues. The V and J ends lost 1 base and 0 bases respectively, with 9 bases between them. CDR1 is SGHAT, CDR2 FQNNGV, per germline. CDR3 sequence: CASSLGGGANTGELFF. CDR3 nucleotides: TGTGCCAGCAGCTTAGGAGGGGGTGCGAACACCGGGGAGCTGTTTTTT.

The chain combines TRBV7-9 with TRBJ1-2; tentative D call: TRBD1 (5 bases). The CDR3 consists of 14 residues. Germline V gives CDR1 SEHNR, CDR2 FQNEAQ (reference sequence). Trimming removed 4 bases from V and 4 bases from J, with 13 bases in between. CDR3 DNA sequence: TGTGCCAGCAGCTCGACAGACCAGCTCTATGGCTACACCTTC. Its translation is CASSSTDQLYGYTF.

The chain employs TRBV6-5 and TRBJ1-2; 9 bases align to TRBD1. Trimming removed 6 bases from V and 8 bases from J; junction bases left unmatched: 10. This CDR3 is 14 amino acids long. Germline lookup yields CDR1 MNHEY and CDR2 SVGAGI. The CDR3 region is CASRSLGTGSGYTF. The CDR3 coding sequence is TGTGCCAGCAGAAGCCTCGGGACAGGGAGCGGCTACACCTTC.

This clone occurred once. The chain carries TRBV7-2 and TRBJ1-1; the D is unclear. The CDR3 spans 14 residues. Germline assignment: CDR1 SGHTA and CDR2 FQGNSA. V shed 3 bases and J shed 1 base, with 9 bases lying between them. The CDR3 coding sequence is TGTGCCAGCAGCTTTGTCCTGAGGAACACTGAAGCTTTCTTT. This sequence encodes CASSFVLRNTEAFF.

The V and J genes are TRBV7-9 and TRBJ2-3; D possibly corresponds to TRBD2 (6 bases). The CDR3 is made up of 16 amino acids. Germline loops: CDR1 SEHNR, CDR2 FQNEAQ (reference sequence). V lost 6 bases and J lost 3, with 19 bases in between. CDR3 DNA: TGTGCCAGCAGTGCTCCGGAGGGGCAAGTTACAGATACGCAGTATTTT. This sequence encodes CASSAPEGQVTDTQYF.

The chain is built from TRBV12-5 and TRBJ1-1, with D maybe TRBD1 (6 bases). V gave up 0 bases and J gave up 0 bases, with 14 bases separating them. Germline values: CDR1 LGHNT, CDR2 FRNRAP. The CDR3 covers 17 residues. The CDR3 spells CASGLVISGGLNTEAFF. The CDR3 nucleotides read TGTGCTAGTGGTTTGGTTATCTCGGGGGGCTTGAACACTGAAGCTTTCTTT.

The chain joins TRBV7-6 to TRBJ1-3; D gene unclear. Trimming took off 0 bases at V and 0 bases at J, with 9 bases between the two ends. The V gene's germline CDR1 is SGHVS and CDR2 FNYEAQ. The CDR3 spans 16 residues. The CDR3 sequence: CASSLALQHSGNTIYF. CDR3 coding DNA: TGTGCCAGCAGCTTAGCGTTACAGCACTCTGGAAACACCATATATTTT.

The rearrangement uses TRBV7-2 and TRBJ2-1; TRBD2 agrees at 7 bases. This CDR3 spans 15 amino acids. Per germline, CDR1 SGHTA and CDR2 FQGNSA. J lost 7 bases, V lost 1 base, and 7 bases had no gene match. In nucleotides, the CDR3 is TGTGCCAGCAGCTTAGGTACCATCGGGGGGAATGAGCAGTTCTTC. It is translated as CASSLGTIGGNEQFF.

The chain combines TRBV5-4 with TRBJ1-4, with TRBD1 as a possible D gene (6 bases). V was trimmed by 3 bases and J by 7 bases, leaving 19 bases between them. Germline V gene sequence: CDR1 SGHNT, CDR2 YYREEE (reference sequence). The CDR3 runs to 16 residues. CDR3 bases: TGTGCCAGCAGCTCGAAGGACCAGGGGAGGGGTGAAAAACTGTTTTTT. It codes for CASSSKDQGRGEKLFF.

V usage is TRBV6-5 and J usage is TRBJ2-7, with D tentatively TRBD2 (5 bases). V was pared by 8 bases and J by 0 bases, with 11 bases between. This CDR3 is 13 amino acids long. Germline loops: CDR1 MNHEY, CDR2 SVGAGI. CDR3 region: CASSGSRSYEQYF. The CDR3 DNA follows: TGTGCCAGCTCGGGGAGCCGCTCCTACGAGCAGTACTTC.